The rows below give T cell receptor beta chains drawn from one sample of a study of shared clonotypes between healthy human individuals. The data were produced by immunoSEQ multiplex PCR, yet TCRdb's version contains in-frame clones alone and is incomplete. Counted here are roughly 2.1 million clones, 90% to 95% occurring once; the ten biggest clones make up 1.5% to 2%. Sequenced material: naive CD8+ T cells from PBMCs. These receptors came from a young man in good health. Some clones in this sample may be carry-over from other donors' samples. Each CDR3 is given with its conserved first and last residue. Fields, in order: CDR3 length, clone size, J gene, V gene, D gene, CDR3 protein, CDR3 DNA. D genes are given only for firm matches. Some rows have no size entry. The others give once, few or many, or a class for an expanded clone.

>16|.|TRBJ2-7|TRBV14|TRBD2
CASSQAPSGRLYEQYF
TGTGCCAGCAGCCAAGCCCCTAGCGGGAGGCTTTACGAGCAGTACTTC
>19|.|TRBJ1-2|TRBV28|TRBD1
CASSVTRGLGHVHVSGYTF
TGTGCCAGCAGTGTTACCAGGGGGTTAGGCCACGTTCACGTGAGTGGCTACACCTTC
>11|.|TRBJ2-7|TRBV28|.
CASSAVGEQYF
TGTGCCAGCAGTGCCGTGGGCGAGCAGTACTTC
>15|.|TRBJ2-1|TRBV28|TRBD2
CASSRGLAGEDEQFF
TGTGCCAGCAGCCGCGGACTAGCGGGAGAAGATGAGCAGTTCTTC
>16|.|TRBJ2-1|TRBV9|.
CASSLRGLSGYNEQFF
TGTGCCAGCAGCTTGAGAGGGCTTTCGGGCTACAATGAGCAGTTCTTC
>13|.|TRBJ2-2|TRBV4-3|.
CASSQGFTGELFF
TGCGCCAGCAGCCAAGGGTTCACCGGGGAGCTGTTTTTT
>17|.|TRBJ2-1|TRBV9|TRBD2
CASSDSTEREGGNEQFF
TGTGCCAGCAGCGACTCGACGGAGCGGGAGGGAGGCAATGAGCAGTTCTTC
>15|once|TRBJ2-7|TRBV5-4|.
CASSRGPFGSYEQYF
TGTGCCAGCAGCCGTGGACCTTTCGGCTCCTACGAGCAGTACTTC
>14|.|TRBJ1-1|TRBV5-6|.
CASSPGVMNTEAFF
TGTGCCAGCAGCCCAGGGGTTATGAACACTGAAGCTTTCTTT
>15|.|TRBJ2-2|TRBV19|TRBD1
CASSHGQGASGELFF
TGTGCCAGTAGCCATGGACAGGGGGCAAGCGGGGAGCTGTTTTTT
>14|.|TRBJ2-4|TRBV28|.
CASSLRLAKNIQYF
TGTGCCAGCAGTTTAAGACTAGCCAAAAACATTCAGTACTTC
>14|few|TRBJ1-2|TRBV7-9|.
CASSPAGPLRGYTF
TGTGCCAGCAGCCCTGCGGGACCCCTTCGTGGCTACACCTTC
>11|.|TRBJ2-7|TRBV20-1|.
CSTQDGYEQYF
TGCAGCACACAGGACGGCTACGAGCAGTACTTC
>15|.|TRBJ2-1|TRBV7-9|TRBD1
CASSLVRGLYNEQFF
TGTGCCAGCAGCTTAGTCAGGGGGCTCTACAATGAGCAGTTCTTC
>14|.|TRBJ2-7|TRBV28|.
CASSLAASRYEQYF
TGTGCCAGCAGTTTAGCCGCCAGCCGCTACGAGCAGTACTTC
>16|.|TRBJ1-2|TRBV5-6|TRBD1
CASSHYRQGPIYGYTF
TGTGCCAGCAGCCACTACCGACAGGGGCCCATATATGGCTACACCTTC
>15|.|TRBJ2-1|TRBV28|TRBD1
CASKRVRDRYNEQFF
TGTGCCAGCAAAAGGGTCCGGGACAGGTACAATGAGCAGTTCTTC
>13|.|TRBJ2-7|TRBV30|.
CAWSVDITYEQYF
TGTGCCTGGAGTGTGGACATTACCTACGAGCAGTACTTC
>15|.|TRBJ2-1|TRBV13|TRBD2
CASSHGTSEVNEQFF
TGTGCCAGCAGCCACGGGACTAGCGAGGTCAATGAGCAGTTCTTC
>15|.|TRBJ2-7|TRBV9|TRBD1
CASSASGTGTYEQYF
TGTGCCAGCAGCGCGAGTGGGACAGGGACCTACGAGCAGTACTTC
>14|once|TRBJ1-1|TRBV19|.
CASRVRDLNTEAFF
TGTGCCAGTAGAGTCAGGGACCTGAACACTGAAGCTTTCTTT
>11|.|TRBJ2-1|TRBV5-6|.
CASSVGNEQFF
TGTGCCAGCAGCGTCGGCAATGAGCAGTTCTTC
>15|.|TRBJ1-6|TRBV28|.
CASSPRAQWNSPLHF
TGTGCCAGCAGCCCAAGGGCGCAGTGGAATTCACCCCTCCACTTT
>15|.|TRBJ2-7|TRBV4-3|TRBD1
CASSQRQGRTYEQYF
TGCGCCAGCAGCCAAAGACAGGGCCGAACCTACGAGCAGTACTTC
>15|.|TRBJ1-2|TRBV29-1|TRBD1
CSVDSRRTGGIGYTF
TGCAGCGTTGATTCAAGGAGGACAGGGGGAATTGGCTACACCTTC
>12|.|TRBJ1-1|TRBV29-1|.
CSVTTVNTEAFF
TGCAGCGTAACGACAGTAAACACTGAAGCTTTCTTT
>19|.|TRBJ2-1|TRBV4-1|.
CASSQETARGYSAYNEQFF
TGCGCCAGCAGCCAAGAGACCGCTCGAGGGTACTCCGCCTACAATGAGCAGTTCTTC
>14|.|TRBJ1-1|TRBV30|.
CAWSWGAAATEAFF
TGTGCCTGGAGTTGGGGGGCCGCGGCCACTGAAGCTTTCTTT
>15|.|TRBJ2-1|TRBV25-1|.
CASSSSLGVYNEQFF
TGTGCCAGCAGTTCAAGTTTGGGAGTGTACAATGAGCAGTTCTTC
>14|.|TRBJ1-5|TRBV27|.
CASSFSGTNQPQHF
TGTGCCAGCAGTTTCTCCGGTACCAATCAGCCCCAGCATTTT
>15|.|TRBJ2-7|TRBV19|.
CASSRERARRGEQYF
TGTGCCAGTAGTAGAGAGCGGGCCCGCAGGGGCGAGCAGTACTTC
>14|.|TRBJ1-1|TRBV11-3|.
CASSLDRRTEEAFF
TGTGCCAGCAGCTTAGATCGACGGACCGAGGAAGCTTTCTTT
>12|.|TRBJ2-7|TRBV12-5|.
CASGLNNYEQYF
TGTGCTAGTGGTTTGAATAACTACGAGCAGTACTTC
>13|.|TRBJ2-4|TRBV15|TRBD2
CATAERTSNIQYF
TGTGCCACCGCTGAGAGGACTAGCAACATTCAGTACTTC
>15|.|TRBJ2-7|TRBV6-6|.
CASSYSESGDYEQYF
TGTGCCAGCAGTTACTCCGAATCCGGGGACTACGAGCAGTACTTC
>13|.|TRBJ2-5|TRBV7-9|.
CASSPRGSETQYF
TGTGCCAGCAGCCCCCGGGGGTCCGAGACCCAGTACTTC
>13|.|TRBJ2-7|TRBV6-5|.
CASSFQGPHEQYF
TGTGCCAGCAGTTTCCAGGGACCCCACGAGCAGTACTTC
>11|.|TRBJ2-7|TRBV7-9|.
CASSYNYEQYF
TGTGCCAGCTCCTACAACTACGAGCAGTACTTC
>13|.|TRBJ1-2|TRBV19|.
CASSTRTAYGYTF
TGTGCCAGTAGTACAAGGACAGCATATGGCTACACCTTC
>15|.|TRBJ2-3|TRBV6-5|.
CASSYSRAGPDTQYF
TGTGCCAGCAGTTACTCCCGGGCAGGACCAGATACGCAGTATTTT
>14|.|TRBJ2-7|TRBV15|TRBD1
CATSPRDSDYEQYF
TGTGCCACCAGCCCCCGGGACAGTGACTACGAGCAGTACTTC
>13|.|TRBJ2-1|TRBV10-1|.
CAIRHPGGGEQFF
TGCGCCATTAGACACCCCGGTGGAGGAGAGCAGTTCTTC
>13|.|TRBJ2-7|TRBV4-1|TRBD2
CASSQVAGGEQYF
TGCGCCAGCAGCCAAGTCGCGGGGGGCGAGCAGTACTTC
>15|once|TRBJ2-1|TRBV27|TRBD2
CASSLVVAGVNEQFF
TGTGCCAGCAGTTTAGTGGTAGCGGGAGTCAATGAGCAGTTCTTC
>14|.|TRBJ2-5|TRBV9|.
CATSTRDFQETQYF
TGTGCCACCTCCACGAGGGATTTCCAAGAGACCCAGTACTTC